The clone carrying this TCR beta chain was counted once. The data are from a study of blood T cell repertoires in COVID-19. Study as a whole: Sites in the United States, Italy and Spain provided acute and convalescent COVID-19 samples. T cells, B-cell-depleted T cells, or PBMCs provided the cDNA or gDNA that served as material.

Per the authors' pipeline: Quantification of nucleated cells was approximated via reference gene primer amplification. The data were produced by immunoSEQ multiplex PCR, yet TCRdb's version contains in-frame clones alone and is incomplete. That table gives V, J and clone size, and the DNA gave D and trimming. The sample shows roughly 70,000 clones, roughly 89% of them seen only once. The sample taken for sequencing was peripheral blood. The sequence came from a woman aged 80 or over with acute or convalescent COVID-19.

CDR3 region: CASSLWQASRDTQYF. CDR3 coding DNA: TGTGCCAGCAGCCTTTGGCAAGCCTCGCGGGATACGCAGTATTTT. The chain is built from TRBV14 and TRBJ2-3, with D uncertain. The CDR3 has 15 amino acids. The germline gives CDR1 SGHDN, CDR2 FVKESK. Trimming removed 4 bases from V and 6 bases from J, with 17 bases in between.